This TCR beta chain was sequenced during a study of shared clonotypes between healthy human individuals. Study as a whole: The plates for each donor numbered three CD4 naive, three CD4 memory, two CD8 naive and one CD8 memory. Study outcomes and limitations: Sharing across a handful of donors was seen in roughly 5% of naive CD4 clonotypes.

Trimming shortened V by 5 bases and J by 0 bases, and 22 bases separated the two germline ends. In germline, CDR1 is SEHNR, CDR2 FQNEAQ (reference sequence). The CDR3 is 18 amino acids. Points on this clone: Antigen specificity is unknown.

Only CD45RO-negative cells positively selected for CCR7 counted as naive CD8 cells, so terminally differentiated effector memory CD45RA+ cells were excluded. Deep-level assay runs were performed. As processed by the authors: Junction-only immunoSEQ data arrived without quality scores, meaning filtering differed. The method was immunoSEQ multiplex PCR; TCRdb's version includes in-frame clones alone and lacks a portion of them. From that table come the V and J calls and clone size; the DNA was used to work out D and trimming. The top ten clones hold nearly 25% of a sample with roughly 890,000 clones, 92% of them seen once.

The sample taken for sequencing was naive CD8+ T cells sorted from blood. The chain links TRBV7-9 to TRBJ1-2; the D is unclear. The TCR comes from a man aged 25 to 40 in good health. The CDR3 is CASSPPLRETETNYGYTF. In DNA form, the CDR3 reads TGTGCCAGCAGCCCGCCCTTACGAGAGACGGAAACTAACTATGGCTACACCTTC.